What follows are 7 T cell receptor beta chains derived from one specimen sequenced in a study of blood T cell repertoires in COVID-19. This table comes from immunoSEQ multiplex PCR, and its TCRdb copy is limited to in-frame clones, with some not included. The sample has about 210,000 clones, approximately 86% seen once. Sequenced material: peripheral blood. These receptors all come from a middle-aged man with acute or convalescent COVID-19.

J is TRBJ2-1 and V is TRBV5-5; weak D call: TRBD2 (6 bases). Germline loops: CDR1 SGHKS, CDR2 YYEKEE (reference sequence). Trimming pared 4 bases from V and 2 bases from J, leaving 13 bases between. The CDR3 covers 15 residues. The CDR3 reads CASSGFGGAYNEQFF. CDR3 sequence (DNA): TGTGCCAGCAGCGGGTTTGGCGGGGCCTACAATGAGCAGTTCTTC.

The J gene is TRBJ2-7, the V gene TRBV5-1, with D unresolved. Germline loops: CDR1 SGHRS, CDR2 YFSETQ. The CDR3 spans 14 residues. V shed 0 bases and J shed 0 bases, with 7 bases lying between them. The CDR3 is CASSLDYSSYEQYF. DNA for the CDR3: TGCGCCAGCAGCTTGGATTATAGCTCCTACGAGCAGTACTTC.

V usage is TRBV6-5 and J usage is TRBJ2-1; D may be TRBD2 (6 bases). This CDR3 is built from 13 residues. The germline V gene has CDR1 MNHEY and CDR2 SVGAGI. V lost 2 bases, J lost 10 bases, and 12 bases lay in between. CDR3 DNA: TGTGCCAGCAGTTACGTCCGGGGGAGGGAGCAGTTCTTC. This encodes CASSYVRGREQFF.

The CDR3 here is CASTWGTNQPQHF. The CDR3 coding sequence is TGTGCCAGTACGTGGGGCACCAATCAGCCCCAGCATTTT. The chain links TRBV19 to TRBJ1-5; TRBD1 might be the D (5 bases). V lost 7 bases and J lost 3, with 10 bases in between. The germline gives CDR1 LNHDA, CDR2 SQIVND (reference sequence). The CDR3 has 13 residues.

This CDR3 is CASSPPTGNTGANVLTF. As DNA, the CDR3 is TGTGCCAGCTCACCACCGACAGGGAACACTGGGGCCAACGTCCTGACTTTC. The gene calls are TRBV18 and TRBJ2-6; 7 positions match TRBD1. CDR1 is KGHSH, CDR2 LQKENI, per germline. This CDR3 contains 17 residues. With V trimmed by 0 bases and J by 2 bases, 4 bases remained unmatched.

The chain is built from TRBV5-6 and TRBJ1-3; D gene unclear. Germline V gives CDR1 SGHDT, CDR2 YYEEEE. The V gene lost 1 base and the J gene lost 0 bases, with 8 bases spanning the gap. The CDR3 sequence is 15 residues long. As DNA, the CDR3 is TGTGCCAGCAGCTTGCGGGTCAGCTCTGGAAACACCATATATTTT. This translates into CASSLRVSSGNTIYF.

The chain couples TRBV4-3 to TRBJ1-2; no clear D. There are 13 residues in the CDR3. The germline CDR1 and CDR2 sequences are LGHNA and YSLEER. V was trimmed by 2 bases and J by 7 bases, leaving 11 bases between them. The CDR3, as DNA: TGCGCCAGCAGCCAACTAAATTCCGGTGGCTACACCTTC. Translation: CASSQLNSGGYTF.